A single sample gave rise to the 10 T cell receptor beta chains below, sequenced in a study of regulatory T cells in long-lasting Graves disease. Time point specified: newly diagnosed GD, antithyroid drugs for less than 3 months. RNA from PBMCs was the source of the TCR library. Arm-PCR of CDR3 regions and iRepertoire HTBI primers were used to build TCR beta libraries. TCRdb reprocessed the multiplex PCR reads with MiXCR, giving one entry per CDR3 protein. Of 440,000 or so distinct CDR3 sequences in the sample, 15% were seen once. The sample also formed part of further work on T cells in Graves' hyperthyroidism and ophthalmopathy.

The sequenced sample was peripheral blood mononuclear cells (PBMCs), obtained at new diagnosis, from a patient treated with antithyroid drugs. These receptor sequences come from a woman aged 25 to 45 with Graves disease.

This chain links TRBV20-1 with TRBJ2-5, with D unclear. Germline CDR1 DFQATT, CDR2 SNEGSKA (reference sequence). This CDR3 spans 14 amino acids. V lost 4 bases and J 5 bases, leaving 17 bases between the germline ends. DNA for the CDR3: TGCAGTGCTATTGGACCCAAAGTGTGGGAGACCCAGTACTTC. Translation gives CSAIGPKVWETQYF.

This clonotype occurred many times. The J gene is TRBJ2-1, the V gene TRBV24-1, with D possibly being TRBD1 (6 bases). Germline CDR1 reads KGHDR; CDR2 reads SFDVKD. The CDR3 length is 14 residues. Trimming took off 3 bases at V and 5 bases at J, with 10 bases between the two ends. The CDR3 sequence is CATSDPGTNNEQFF. The CDR3 nucleotides are TGTGCCACCAGTGATCCCGGGACAAACAATGAGCAGTTCTTC.

This clonotype was observed many times. This chain links TRBV27 with TRBJ2-5; 12 bases match TRBD2. The V gene end was trimmed by 5 bases and the J gene end by 3 bases; junction bases not matched to a gene: 7. The germline V gene has CDR1 MNHEY and CDR2 SMNVEV (reference sequence). The CDR3 loop spans 16 amino acids. CDR3 nucleotide sequence: TGTGCCAGCAGTCCATGGACTAGCGGGAATAAAGAGACCCAGTACTTC. The encoded protein is CASSPWTSGNKETQYF.

This chain joins TRBV20-1 and TRBJ2-5; D might be TRBD2 (5 bases). From germline, CDR1 is DFQATT and CDR2 SNEGSKA (reference sequence). The CDR3 spans 14 residues. Trimming left V 1 base short and J 5 bases short, with 14 bases between. The DNA for the CDR3 is TGCAGTGCTAGAGGATCCGGACTGCGGGAGACCCAGTACTTC. This sequence encodes CSARGSGLRETQYF.

This clonotype was counted many times. This chain joins TRBV20-1 and TRBJ2-3; maybe TRBD2 (5 bases). Trimming stripped 3 bases from V and 5 bases from J, with 24 bases between. CDR1 is DFQATT, CDR2 SNEGSKA, per germline (reference sequence). This CDR3 has 17 residues. The chain's CDR3 is CSAREYLGEMRVDTQYF. The DNA for the CDR3 is TGCAGTGCTAGGGAATACTTGGGCGAAATGCGGGTAGATACGCAGTATTTT.

This clonotype was recorded many times. The V call is TRBV7-2, the J call TRBJ2-1; TRBD2 is a possible D gene (6 bases). The CDR3 totals 12 residues. Germline loops: CDR1 SGHTA, CDR2 FQGNSA. With 8 bases removed from V and 9 bases from J, the gap between germline ends came to 14 bases. CDR3 in DNA: TGTGCCAGCGGGAGGCTGTATGGTGAGCAGTTCTTC. It yields the protein CASGRLYGEQFF.

This chain connects TRBV5-1 to TRBJ2-2; the match to TRBD1 covers 11 bases. Germline CDR1 is SGHRS and CDR2 is YFSETQ. The CDR3 sequence is 16 residues long. V was pared by 2 bases and J by 10 bases, with 10 bases of the junction left unmatched. CDR3: CASSFSPGQGALELFF. CDR3 sequence (DNA): TGCGCCAGCAGCTTCTCCCCCGGACAGGGGGCCTTGGAGCTGTTTTTT.

Turning to this clonotype: A read error may produce the germline difference seen at one junction end. The V gene is TRBV10-3, the J gene TRBJ2-5; the match to TRBD1 covers 11 bases. Looked up from germline, CDR1 is ENHRY and CDR2 is SYGVKD. This CDR3 contains 15 residues. For the CDR3, the DNA is TGTGCCAGCAGTACTCCGGGACAGGGGGAAGAGACCCAGTACTTC. This encodes CASSTPGQGEETQYF.

Many counts were recorded for this clonotype. The chain employs TRBV28 and TRBJ2-5; 9 bases are a match to TRBD2. Unmatched junction bases numbered 12, after V lost 8 bases and J lost 5 bases. Germline lookup yields CDR1 MDHEN and CDR2 SYDVKM. The CDR3 is 15 amino acids. The CDR3 is CASCTRREGAETQYF. The DNA for the CDR3 is TGTGCCAGCTGCACCCGGCGGGAGGGTGCGGAGACCCAGTACTTC. Together with reference TRBV28 and TRBJ2-5, the CDR3 gives the full variable domain: DVKVTQSSRYLVKRTGEKVFLECVQDMDHENMFWYRQDPGLGLRLIYFSYDVKMKEKGDIPEGYSVSREKKERFSLILESASTNQTSMYLCASCTRREGAETQYFGPGTRLLVL.

This clonotype was counted between two and nine times. V usage is TRBV9 and J usage is TRBJ2-3; D not certain. The CDR3 contains 15 residues. Germline CDR1 and CDR2: SGDLS and YYNGEE. V was clipped by 0 bases and J by 0 bases, with 8 bases between them. In nucleotides, the CDR3 is TGTGCCAGCAGCGTAGCCCCGACTAGCACAGATACGCAGTATTTT. Translating gives CASSVAPTSTDTQYF.